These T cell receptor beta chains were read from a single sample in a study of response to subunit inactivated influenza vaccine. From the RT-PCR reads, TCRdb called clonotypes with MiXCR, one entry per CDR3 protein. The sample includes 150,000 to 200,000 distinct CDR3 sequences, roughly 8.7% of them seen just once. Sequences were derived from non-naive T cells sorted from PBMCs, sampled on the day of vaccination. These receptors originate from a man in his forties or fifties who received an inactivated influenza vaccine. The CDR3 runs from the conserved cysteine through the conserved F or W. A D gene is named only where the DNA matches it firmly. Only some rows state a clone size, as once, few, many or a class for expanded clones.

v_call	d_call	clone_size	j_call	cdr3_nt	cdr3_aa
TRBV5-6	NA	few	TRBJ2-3	TGTGCCAGCAGCTTTTGGGGTCGCACAGATACGCAGTATTTT	CASSFWGRTDTQYF
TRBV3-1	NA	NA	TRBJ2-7	TGTGCCAGCAGCCAATGGTCAGGGAAGGGGTACGAGCAGTACTTC	CASSQWSGKGYEQYF
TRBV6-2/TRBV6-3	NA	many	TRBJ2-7	TGTGCCAGCAGCTACCCTGAGGAGCAGTACTTC	CASSYPEEQYF
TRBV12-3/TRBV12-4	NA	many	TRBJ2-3	TGTGCCAGCAGTTCTGAAACAGATACGCAGTATTTT	CASSSETDTQYF
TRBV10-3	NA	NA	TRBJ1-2	TGTGCCATCAGCGGCGGGGCAGACGCTAACTATGGCTACACCTTC	CAISGGADANYGYTF
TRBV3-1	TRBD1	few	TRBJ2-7	TGTGCCAGCAGCCAACGGGACAGGGGGTACGAGCAGTACTTC	CASSQRDRGYEQYF
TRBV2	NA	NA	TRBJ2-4	TGTGCCAGCAGTGATTGGCGCCCTGGGGACATTCAGTACTTC	CASSDWRPGDIQYF
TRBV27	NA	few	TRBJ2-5	TGTGCCAGCAGTTCCTTAATATCAGGGCCAGAGACCCAGTACTTC	CASSSLISGPETQYF
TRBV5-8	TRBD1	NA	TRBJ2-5	TGTGCCAGCAGCTCGACAGGGTCGGTTCAGACCCAGTACTTC	CASSSTGSVQTQYF
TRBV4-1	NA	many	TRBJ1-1	TGCGCCAGCAGCCGGAGCGGGACCGGCACTGAAGCTTTCTTT	CASSRSGTGTEAFF
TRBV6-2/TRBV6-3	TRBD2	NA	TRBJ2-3	TGTGCCAGCAAACCTAAGCGGGGGGATACGCAGTATTTT	CASKPKRGDTQYF
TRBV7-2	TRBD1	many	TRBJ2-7	TGTGCCAGCAGTTCTCGACAGGGGGCCTACGAGCAGTACTTC	CASSSRQGAYEQYF
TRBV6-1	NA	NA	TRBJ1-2	TGTGCCAGCAGTGAAGCGACGGAGAACTATGGCTACACCTTC	CASSEATENYGYTF
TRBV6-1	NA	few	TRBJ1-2	TGTGCCAGCGATCTGATAGGGGGCTACACCTTC	CASDLIGGYTF
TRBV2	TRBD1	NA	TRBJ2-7	TGTGCCAGCAGGGACAGGGATTCCTACGAGCAGTACTTC	CASRDRDSYEQYF
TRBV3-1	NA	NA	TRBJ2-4	TGTGCCCTCTGCCCGGGACCCCTAAAACGGGCCAAAAACATTCAGTACTTC	CALCPGPLKRAKNIQYF
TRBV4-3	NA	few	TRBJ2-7	TGCGCCAGCAGCCAAAGCCGCCTCGGGGCGGAATCCTACGAGCAGTACTTC	CASSQSRLGAESYEQYF
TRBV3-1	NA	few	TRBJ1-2	TGTGCCAGCAGCCAATCTGCTAACTATGGCTACACCTTC	CASSQSANYGYTF
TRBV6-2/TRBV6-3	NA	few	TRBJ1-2	TGTGCCAGCCGTGTGCTCCGGCGAGAGGACTACACCTTC	CASRVLRREDYTF
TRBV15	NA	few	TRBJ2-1	TGTGCCACCAGCCCCGTTAGGGGCAATGAGCAGTTCTTC	CATSPVRGNEQFF
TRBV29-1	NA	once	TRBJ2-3	TGCAGCGTTGAACGGGAAGAAAACACAGATACGCAGTATTTT	CSVEREENTDTQYF